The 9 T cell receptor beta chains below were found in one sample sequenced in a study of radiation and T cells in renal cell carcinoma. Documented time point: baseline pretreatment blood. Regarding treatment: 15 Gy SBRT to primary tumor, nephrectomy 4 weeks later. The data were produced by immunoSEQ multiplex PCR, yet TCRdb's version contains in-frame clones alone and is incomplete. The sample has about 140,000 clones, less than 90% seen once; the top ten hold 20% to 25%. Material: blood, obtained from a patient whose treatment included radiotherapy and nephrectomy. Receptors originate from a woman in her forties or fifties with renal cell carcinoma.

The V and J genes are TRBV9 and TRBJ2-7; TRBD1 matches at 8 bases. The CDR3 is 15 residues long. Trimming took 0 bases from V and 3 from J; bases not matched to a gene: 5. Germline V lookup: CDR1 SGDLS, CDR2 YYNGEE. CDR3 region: CASSVVAGGGYEQYF. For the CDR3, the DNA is TGTGCCAGCAGCGTAGTGGCAGGGGGCGGCTACGAGCAGTACTTC.

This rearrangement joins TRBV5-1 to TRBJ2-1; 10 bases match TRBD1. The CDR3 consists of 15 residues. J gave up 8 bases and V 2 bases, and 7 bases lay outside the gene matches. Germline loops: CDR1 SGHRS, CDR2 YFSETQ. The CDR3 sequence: CASSFSLTGGDEQFF. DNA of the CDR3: TGCGCCAGCAGCTTTTCCTTGACAGGGGGCGATGAGCAGTTCTTC.

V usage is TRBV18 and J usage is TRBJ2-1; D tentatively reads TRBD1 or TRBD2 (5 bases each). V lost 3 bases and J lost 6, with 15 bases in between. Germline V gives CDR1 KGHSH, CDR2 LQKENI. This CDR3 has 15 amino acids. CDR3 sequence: CASSPGTHAANEQFF. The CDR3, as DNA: TGTGCCAGCTCACCCGGGACCCATGCGGCCAATGAGCAGTTCTTC.

The CDR3 protein is CSVGRGSNTDTQYF. In nucleotides, the CDR3 is TGCAGCGTTGGGCGGGGGTCCAACACAGATACGCAGTATTTT. The chain combines TRBV29-1 with TRBJ2-3, with 7 bases fitting TRBD2. V dropped 4 bases and J dropped 2; count of bases not matched to a gene: 6. The CDR3 loop spans 14 amino acids. CDR1 SQVTM and CDR2 ANQGSEA come from the germline V gene.

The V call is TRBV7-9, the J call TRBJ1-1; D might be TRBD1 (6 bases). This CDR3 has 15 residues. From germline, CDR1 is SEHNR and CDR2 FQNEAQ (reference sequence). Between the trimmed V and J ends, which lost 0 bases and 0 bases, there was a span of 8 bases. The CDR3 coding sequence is TGTGCCAGCAGCTTAGCGGACAGCATGAACACTGAAGCTTTCTTT. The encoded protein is CASSLADSMNTEAFF.

CDR3 coding DNA: TGTGCCAGCACCGTATACCTTTCTGGCGAGCAGTACTTC. Its protein product is CASTVYLSGEQYF. The chain has TRBV6-6 and TRBJ2-7; D gene ambiguous. The V and J ends lost 7 bases and 6 bases respectively, with 16 bases between them. This CDR3 spans 13 amino acids. Germline V lookup: CDR1 MNHNY, CDR2 SVGAGI (reference sequence).

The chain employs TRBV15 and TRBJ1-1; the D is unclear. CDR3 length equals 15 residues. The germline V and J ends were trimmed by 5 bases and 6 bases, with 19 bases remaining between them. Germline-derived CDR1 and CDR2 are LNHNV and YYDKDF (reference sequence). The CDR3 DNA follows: TGTGCCACCAGCCTTACAAGGCGTGAAGGGTCTGAAGCTTTCTTT. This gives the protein CATSLTRREGSEAFF.

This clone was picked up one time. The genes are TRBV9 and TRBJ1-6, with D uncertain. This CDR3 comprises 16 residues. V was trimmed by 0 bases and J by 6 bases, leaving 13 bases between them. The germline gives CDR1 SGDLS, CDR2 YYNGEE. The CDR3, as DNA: TGTGCCAGCAGCGTAGATGTCAGTCGGAGTAATTCACCCCTCCACTTT. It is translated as CASSVDVSRSNSPLHF.

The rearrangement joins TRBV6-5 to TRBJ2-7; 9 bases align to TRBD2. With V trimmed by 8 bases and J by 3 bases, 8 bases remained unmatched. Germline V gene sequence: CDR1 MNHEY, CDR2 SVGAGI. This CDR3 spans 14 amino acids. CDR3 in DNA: TGTGCCAGCGGCGAGCGGGGGGACTACTACGAGCAGTACTTC. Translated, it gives CASGERGDYYEQYF.